These 12 T cell receptor beta chains share one sample of origin, sequenced in a study of regulatory T cells in long-lasting Graves disease. Described time point: newly diagnosed GD, antithyroid drugs for less than 3 months. PBMCs provided the RNA from which the TCR library was made. In building TCR beta libraries, iRepertoire HTBI primers were used together with Arm-PCR of CDR3 regions. TCRdb re-called the multiplex PCR reads through MiXCR, storing one row per CDR3 protein. The sample includes a few hundred thousand distinct CDR3 sequences, about 15% of them seen just once. The same sample was also used in a study of T cells in Graves' hyperthyroidism and ophthalmopathy.

This sample comprised peripheral blood mononuclear cells (PBMCs), obtained at new diagnosis, from a patient treated with antithyroid drugs. All receptors derive from a woman between 50 and 59 years old with Graves disease.

This clonotype appeared a few times. The chain links TRBV6-8 to TRBJ2-7; either TRBD1 or TRBD2 may fit D (6 bases each). The CDR3 has 18 amino acids. V shed 8 bases and J shed 0 bases, with 26 bases lying between them. From germline, CDR1 is MNHGY and CDR2 SAAAGT. CDR3 coding DNA: TGTGCCAGCGGCCCGACTAGACGGCAAGGGGGGAGCTCCTACGAGCAGTACTTC. Residues: CASGPTRRQGGSSYEQYF.

This clonotype was found a few times. The chain couples TRBV6-4 to TRBJ2-3; 9 nucleotides align to TRBD2. CDR1 and CDR2 from the germline V gene are MRHNA and SNTAGT. The V segment lost 5 bases and the J segment 5 bases; nucleotides outside the gene matches: 8. The CDR3 is 15 amino acids. Written as DNA, the CDR3 is TGTGCCAGCAGTCTGAGTAGCGGGAGTATAGATACGCAGTATTTT. It encodes CASSLSSGSIDTQYF.

This clonotype showed up just a few times. V usage is TRBV28 and J usage is TRBJ1-1, with 7 bases lining up with TRBD1. The CDR3 sequence is 14 residues long. Germline-derived CDR1 and CDR2 are MDHEN and SYDVKM. V lost 6 bases, J lost 6 bases, and 10 bases stayed unmatched. Here the CDR3 reads CASSPADRRSEAFF. The DNA for the CDR3 is TGTGCCAGCAGCCCCGCGGACAGGCGATCTGAAGCTTTCTTT.

Many counts were recorded for this clonotype. J is TRBJ2-7 and V is TRBV7-8, with D perhaps matching TRBD2 (5 bases). The CDR3 runs 15 residues. CDR1 SGHVS and CDR2 FQNEAQ come from the germline V gene. With 1 base removed from V and 3 bases from J, the gap between germline ends came to 13 bases. The CDR3 is CASSLGTPTFYEQYF. The CDR3 coding sequence is TGTGCCAGCAGCTTAGGGACTCCTACCTTCTACGAGCAGTACTTC.

This clonotype was recorded at least ten times. The chain employs TRBV12-3 or TRBV12-4 and TRBJ1-1; 7 nucleotides line up with TRBD1. J was trimmed by 1 base and V by 7 bases; bases with no gene match: 9. The CDR3 sequence is 15 residues long. For the CDR3, the DNA is TGTGCCAGCAACGACCCGGGACAGCCGAACACTGAAGCTTTCTTT. Its protein product is CASNDPGQPNTEAFF.

About this clonotype: This is likely an artifact of a read error, given a far larger clone one base away. The J gene is TRBJ2-3, the V gene TRBV5-5; maybe TRBD2 (6 bases). CDR3 length equals 17 residues. Germline CDR1 and CDR2: SGHKS and YYEKEE (reference sequence). CDR3 sequence (DNA): TGTGCCAGCAGCTTGGCCCAGTCTATCGGGAGCATAGATACGCAGTATTTT. It yields the protein CASSLAQSIGSIDTQYF.

The chain carries TRBV7-2 and TRBJ1-6, with D tentatively TRBD1 (5 bases). The CDR3 has 16 residues. Germline V gene data show CDR1 as SGHTA and CDR2 as FQGNSA. V dropped 2 bases and J dropped 9 bases, with 17 bases sitting between them. The DNA for the CDR3 is TGTGCCAGCAGCTTATCTGTGCAGGGATTGGTTTCACCCCTCCACTTT. Translated, it gives CASSLSVQGLVSPLHF.

This clonotype was seen repeatedly, ten times or more. V and J are TRBV24-1 and TRBJ2-1; the D gene is possibly TRBD2 (6 bases). Per the germline V gene, CDR1 is KGHDR and CDR2 is SFDVKD. The CDR3 covers 15 residues. The V and J ends lost 5 bases and 3 bases respectively, with 13 bases between them. The CDR3 region is CATSVSSDRYNEQFF. In DNA, the CDR3 is TGTGCCACCAGTGTATCTAGCGACCGCTACAATGAGCAGTTCTTC.

The chain is built from TRBV19 and TRBJ2-1, with D possibly TRBD2 on 5 matching bases. Germline lookup yields CDR1 LNHDA and CDR2 SQIVND (reference sequence). The CDR3 is 15 residues long. V was clipped by 7 bases and J by 8 bases, with 21 bases between them. The chain's CDR3 is CASNKGDHFPHEQFF. The CDR3 DNA is TGTGCCAGTAATAAGGGAGACCACTTTCCCCATGAGCAGTTCTTC.

Many counts were recorded for this clonotype. This chain connects TRBV18 to TRBJ2-5; 11 positions agree with TRBD2. The CDR3 has 16 residues. Trimming removed 4 bases from V and 1 base from J; junction bases left unmatched: 5. Germline V gives CDR1 KGHSH, CDR2 LQKENI. CDR3 in DNA: TGTGCCAGCTCACTAGGGACTAGCGGAGCCCAAGAGACCCAGTACTTC. This encodes CASSLGTSGAQETQYF.

This clonotype was found many times. The chain employs TRBV6-5 and TRBJ1-1; TRBD1 aligns across 8 bases. The CDR3 spans 17 residues. The J segment lost 0 bases and the V segment lost 2 bases, leaving 8 bases of the junction unmatched. The germline CDR1 and CDR2 sequences are MNHEY and SVGAGI. In nucleotides, the CDR3 is TGTGCCAGCAGTTACGGGGCAGGGGGCGGCCTGAACACTGAAGCTTTCTTT. Protein: CASSYGAGGGLNTEAFF.

This clonotype has only one observation. The V and J genes are TRBV30 and TRBJ2-1; 12 bases match TRBD2. With V trimmed by 1 base and J by 8 bases, 3 bases remained unmatched. Germline V gives CDR1 GTSNPN, CDR2 SVGIG (reference sequence). There are 14 residues in the CDR3. The CDR3 protein is CAWSGLAGAYEQFF. The CDR3 DNA sequence: TGTGCCTGGAGTGGACTAGCGGGAGCGTATGAGCAGTTCTTC.